One and the same sample provided the 17 T cell receptor beta chains below, sequenced in a study of blood T cell repertoires in COVID-19. The protocol was immunoSEQ multiplex PCR, while the TCRdb copy is restricted to in-frame clones and leaves out a portion. The sample shows under 450,000 clones, 81% of them seen only once. The specimen was peripheral blood. These receptors originate from a human donor with acute or convalescent COVID-19. The donor label of this sample is uncertain.

The gene calls are TRBV19 and TRBJ2-5; perhaps TRBD2 as D (5 bases). The CDR3 spans 14 residues. Trimming cost V 0 bases and J 7 bases, with 12 bases left between them. The germline CDR1 and CDR2 sequences are LNHDA and SQIVND (reference sequence). Here the CDR3 reads CASSIDPVRGTQYF. The DNA for the CDR3 is TGTGCCAGTAGTATAGACCCAGTCCGGGGGACCCAGTACTTC. Full variable domain (outside the CDR3, taken from reference TRBV19 and TRBJ2-5): DGGITQSPKYLFRKEGQNVTLSCEQNLNHDAMYWYRQDPGQGLRLIYYSQIVNDFQKGDIAEGYSVSREKKESFPLTVTSAQKNPTAFYLCASSIDPVRGTQYFGPGTRLLVL.

This chain joins TRBV7-9 and TRBJ2-2; tentatively, D is TRBD2 (6 bases). This CDR3 has 17 amino acids. Germline V CDR1 and CDR2: SEHNR, FQNEAQ (reference sequence). V dropped 5 bases and J dropped 1 base, with 17 bases sitting between them. The CDR3 loop reads CASSPRGSGENTGELFF. The CDR3 nucleotides are TGTGCCAGCAGCCCTCGGGGGAGCGGAGAGAACACCGGGGAGCTGTTTTTT.

This clone turned up a few times. The chain is built from TRBV5-1 and TRBJ2-1, with 8 bases identical to TRBD2. The germline gives CDR1 SGHRS, CDR2 YFSETQ. The CDR3 contains 19 residues. The V segment lost 2 bases and the J segment 7 bases; nucleotides outside the gene matches: 20. Here the CDR3 DNA reads TGCGCCAGCAGCTTTGGGAGTGGGATCCCTAGCGGGCGCGTAAATGAGCAGTTCTTC. Amino acids: CASSFGSGIPSGRVNEQFF.

The chain recombines TRBV18 with TRBJ2-7; D ambiguous. This CDR3 has 14 residues. V shed 2 bases and J shed 0 bases, with 8 bases lying between them. CDR1 is KGHSH, CDR2 LQKENI, per germline. The CDR3, as DNA: TGTGCCAGCTCACCAGACATGCCCTCCTACGAGCAGTACTTC. Encoded protein: CASSPDMPSYEQYF.

This clone has only one observation. The rearrangement uses TRBV3-1 (or the pseudogene TRBV3-2) and TRBJ2-7; TRBD2 is a possible D gene (6 bases). In germline, CDR1 is LGHDT, CDR2 YNNKEL (reference sequence). There are 15 residues in the CDR3. With 8 bases removed from V and 4 bases from J, the gap between germline ends came to 21 bases. The CDR3 is CASGSRGTVQYEQYF. In DNA form, the CDR3 reads TGTGCCAGCGGTTCTCGGGGGACGGTTCAGTACGAGCAGTACTTC.

The chain combines TRBV4-1 with TRBJ2-1, with TRBD2 matching over 12 bases. V was pared by 3 bases and J by 2 bases, with 8 bases of the junction left unmatched. CDR3 size: 18 residues. CDR1 and CDR2 (germline): MGHRA, YSYEKL. The CDR3 sequence is CASSHGPSSGGAYNEQFF. The CDR3 DNA reads as TGCGCCAGCAGCCACGGACCTTCTAGCGGGGGGGCCTACAATGAGCAGTTCTTC.

This chain joins TRBV7-9 and TRBJ1-2, with TRBD1 matching 9 bases. The junction had 5 bases not matched to a gene; V was cut back by 5 bases and J by 4 bases. This CDR3 has 14 residues. Germline loops: CDR1 SEHNR, CDR2 FQNEAQ (reference sequence). The CDR3 region is CASSPPGQGYGYTF. CDR3 sequence (DNA): TGTGCCAGCAGCCCCCCGGGACAGGGCTATGGCTACACCTTC.

This chain uses TRBV5-1 with TRBJ2-6, with a tentative D call TRBD2 (6 bases). The CDR3 has 15 residues. Germline CDR1 reads SGHRS; CDR2 reads YFSETQ. V lost 0 bases and J lost 2, with 6 bases in between. CDR3 nucleotide sequence: TGCGCCAGCAGCTTGGGCGGGGCTGGGGCCAACGTCCTGACTTTC. Its protein product is CASSLGGAGANVLTF.

This sequence joins TRBV9 and TRBJ1-2, with D perhaps matching TRBD1 (5 bases). The germline gives CDR1 SGDLS, CDR2 YYNGEE. The V end was cut by 3 bases, the J end by 5 bases, with 20 bases between. CDR3 length: 16 residues. CDR3 residues: CASSADLQGSGYGYTF. Here the CDR3 DNA reads TGTGCCAGCAGCGCCGACCTCCAGGGAAGTGGTTATGGCTACACCTTC.

The sample holds a few counts of this clone. The gene calls are TRBV11-2 and TRBJ2-1; 7 bases are a match to TRBD2. CDR1 is SGHAT and CDR2 is FQNNGV in the germline V gene. Germline trimming cut 3 bases from V and 9 bases from J; bases unmatched to any gene: 8. This CDR3 region has 14 residues. Here the CDR3 reads CASSFRRGNGEQFF. The CDR3 nucleotides are TGTGCCAGCAGCTTTAGGCGGGGGAACGGTGAGCAGTTCTTC.

This chain joins TRBV3-1 (or the pseudogene TRBV3-2) and TRBJ1-1, with 9 bases fitting TRBD1. The germline V gene encodes CDR1 LGHDT and CDR2 YNNKEL (reference sequence). Losses at the gene ends were 4 bases for V and 6 bases for J; bases not matched to a gene: 15. CDR3 length: 17 residues. CDR3 in DNA: TGTGCCAGCAGCCCTTACCTAGAACAGGGGGCGTACGCTGAAGCTTTCTTT. Translation: CASSPYLEQGAYAEAFF.

The J gene is TRBJ1-3, the V gene TRBV30; D unclear. This CDR3 is 13 amino acids long. The V end lost 5 bases, the J end lost 0 bases, and 8 bases lay between the germline ends. Germline V CDR1 and CDR2: GTSNPN, SVGIG (reference sequence). The CDR3 is CAWVARSGNTIYF. CDR3 DNA sequence: TGTGCCTGGGTGGCCCGCTCTGGAAACACCATATATTTT. Complete variable domain (other parts from reference TRBV30 and TRBJ1-3): SQTIHQWPATLVQPVGSPLSLECTVEGTSNPNLYWYRQAAGRGLQLLFYSVGIGQISSEVPQNLSASRPQDRQFILSSKKLLLSDSGFYLCAWVARSGNTIYFGEGSWLTVV.

This chain uses TRBV7-9 with TRBJ1-2; the D gene is possibly TRBD1 (6 bases). Germline V CDR1 and CDR2: SEHNR, FQNEAQ (reference sequence). The CDR3 loop spans 18 amino acids. V lost 0 bases and J 5 bases, leaving 22 bases between the germline ends. The CDR3 here is CASSLAKWLAGVSYGYTF. The CDR3, as DNA: TGTGCCAGCAGCTTAGCCAAATGGTTGGCAGGGGTATCTTATGGCTACACCTTC.

The chain joins TRBV11-3 to TRBJ1-2; D gene uncertain. From germline, CDR1 is SGHNT and CDR2 YENEEA. V was clipped by 3 bases and J by 4 bases, with 18 bases between them. The CDR3 is made up of 16 amino acids. CDR3 bases: TGTGCCAGCAGCTTCCCCTCCCGCGAAGATTCCTATGGCTACACCTTC. It codes for CASSFPSREDSYGYTF.

The V gene is TRBV4-1, the J gene TRBJ2-2; tentatively, D is TRBD2 (6 bases). Germline V gene sequence: CDR1 MGHRA, CDR2 YSYEKL. The V and J ends lost 0 bases and 6 bases respectively, with 14 bases between them. This CDR3 region has 16 residues. CDR3 residues: CASSQDRGNLAGELFF. As DNA, the CDR3 is TGCGCCAGCAGCCAAGACCGGGGGAATTTGGCCGGGGAGCTGTTTTTT.

The V gene is TRBV19, the J gene TRBJ1-1, with 10 bases matching TRBD1. CDR1 and CDR2 from the germline V gene are LNHDA and SQIVND (reference sequence). This CDR3 has 15 residues. The trim removed 5 bases at V and 4 bases at J, leaving 7 bases unmatched. The CDR3 DNA follows: TGTGCCAGTAGTCCCGGGACAGGGGCGATCACTGAAGCTTTCTTT. It is translated as CASSPGTGAITEAFF.

This clone was seen just once. This chain connects TRBV5-5 to TRBJ1-1; no firm D call. This CDR3 spans 11 amino acids. Germline lookup yields CDR1 SGHKS and CDR2 YYEKEE (reference sequence). Trimming took 4 bases from V and 11 from J, leaving 12 bases between them. CDR3 loop: CASSPGVEAFF. The CDR3 bases are TGTGCCAGCAGCCCCGGGGTGGAGGCTTTCTTT.